This TCR beta chain comes out of a study of cytomegalovirus exposure and HLA in healthy donors. Study outcomes and limitations: The study dropped some indistinguishable V segments, TRBV6-2 and TRBV6-3 among them. The dataset shows that most TCR sequences were rare, while some public TCRs occurred in many donors. For cytomegalovirus status, the classifier reportedly gave diagnoses with high specificity and sensitivity. Earlier analysis found most TCR beta V segments productive about 90% or about 30% of the time.

In regard to this clone: Its antigen remains unidentified.

Both 60 Vbeta primers and 13 Jbeta primers went into the PCR. This table comes from immunoSEQ multiplex PCR, and its TCRdb copy is limited to in-frame clones, with some not included. The sample holds more than 100,000 clones; roughly 8.8% are singletons and the top ten take 6.5% to 9%. The CDR3 covers 13 residues. V shed 2 bases and J 6 bases; nucleotides not matched to a gene: 2. The germline V gene has CDR1 SGDLS and CDR2 YYNGEE. The chain links TRBV9 to TRBJ2-3, with 8 bases aligning to TRBD2. Sequenced input: PBMCs. This receptor was taken from a woman in her 40s in good health and CMV-seropositive. Here the CDR3 DNA reads TGTGCCAGCAGCGTCGGGGGGGCCGATACGCAGTATTTT. The encoded protein is CASSVGGADTQYF.